This T cell receptor (beta chain) was obtained from a study of blood T cells in healthy people across ages. Study-level points and caveats: There were more naive CD4+ cells and higher diversity in long-lived donors than in aged donors.

The authors ran a second PCR of about 6 to 11 cycles using a sample-barcoded 5' primer and a J-beta primer mix. Each TCR beta cDNA got a 12-nucleotide random molecular identifier. Using its own MiXCR run on the 5' RACE reads, TCRdb lists one record per CDR3 protein. In the table there are around 1,000,000 distinct CDR3 sequences, roughly 24% of which are singletons. There are a few counts of this clonotype. Its antigen is not known. A read error may produce the germline difference seen at one junction end. CDR3 length: 14 residues. Germline loops: CDR1 SQVTM, CDR2 ANQGSEA. The same sample was also used in a study of T cells of mothers and their children. From that second work: Per child, around 3 million TCR beta CDR3 reads were obtained, against over 10 million per mother. Overlap measured in related mother-child pairs was slightly, non-significantly higher than in unrelated pairs.

The V call is TRBV29-1, the J call TRBJ2-5; D not resolved. The DNA end is a closer match to TRBJ2-1, so the J assignment may be wrong. Sequencing used blood. The receptor comes from a girl aged 2 to 9 in good health. The CDR3 reads CSVESVRAYDEQFF. The CDR3, as DNA: TGCAGCGTTGAGTCAGTAAGGGCCTACGATGAGCAGTTCTTC.